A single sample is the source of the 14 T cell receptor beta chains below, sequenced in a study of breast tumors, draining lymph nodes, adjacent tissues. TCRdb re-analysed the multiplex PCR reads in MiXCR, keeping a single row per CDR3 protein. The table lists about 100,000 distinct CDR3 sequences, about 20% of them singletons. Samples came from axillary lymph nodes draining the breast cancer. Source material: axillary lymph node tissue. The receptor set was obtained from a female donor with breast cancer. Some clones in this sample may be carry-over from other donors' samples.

For the CDR3, the DNA is TGTGCCAGCAGCCCACCACCCGGGAGACCCCAAGAGACCCAGTACTTC. Translation gives CASSPPPGRPQETQYF. The J gene is TRBJ2-5, the V gene TRBV5-4; D perhaps matches TRBD2 (6 bases). The germline CDR1 and CDR2 sequences are SGHNT and YYREEE (reference sequence). Deletions cut 4 bases from V and 1 base from J, with 17 bases between. CDR3 size: 16 residues.

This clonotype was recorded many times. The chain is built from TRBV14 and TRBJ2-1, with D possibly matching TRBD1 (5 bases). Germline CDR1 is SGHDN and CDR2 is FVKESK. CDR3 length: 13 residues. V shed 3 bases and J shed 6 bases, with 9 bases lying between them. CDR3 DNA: TGTGCCAGCAGCCACGGCAGGGCCAATGAGCAGTTCTTC. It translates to CASSHGRANEQFF.

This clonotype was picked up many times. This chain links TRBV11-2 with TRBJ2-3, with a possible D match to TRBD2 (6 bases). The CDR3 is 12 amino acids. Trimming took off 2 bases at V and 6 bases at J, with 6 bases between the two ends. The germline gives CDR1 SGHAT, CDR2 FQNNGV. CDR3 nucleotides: TGTGCCAGCAGCTTACTAGCGGATACGCAGTATTTT. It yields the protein CASSLLADTQYF.

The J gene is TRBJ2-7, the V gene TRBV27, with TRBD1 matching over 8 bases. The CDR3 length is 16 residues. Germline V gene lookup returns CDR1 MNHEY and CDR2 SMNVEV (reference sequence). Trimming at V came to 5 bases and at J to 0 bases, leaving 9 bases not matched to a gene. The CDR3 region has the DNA TGTGCCAGCAGTCCCCGGACAGGGAAGGCCTCCTACGAGCAGTACTTC. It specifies CASSPRTGKASYEQYF.

Here the CDR3 DNA reads TGTGCCAGCAGCCAAGATTTGACAGGGGCTCTTAGCTCCTACGAGCAGTACTTC. Its protein product is CASSQDLTGALSSYEQYF. The chain couples TRBV3-1 to TRBJ2-7; 8 bases are shared with TRBD1. The V gene end was trimmed by 0 bases and the J gene end by 0 bases; junction bases not matched to a gene: 10. Germline CDR1 and CDR2: LGHDT and YNNKEL (reference sequence). The CDR3 sequence is 18 residues long.

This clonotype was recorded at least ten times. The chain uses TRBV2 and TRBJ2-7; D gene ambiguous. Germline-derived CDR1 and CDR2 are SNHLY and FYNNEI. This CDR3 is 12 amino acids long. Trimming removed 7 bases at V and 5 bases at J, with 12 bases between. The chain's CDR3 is CASTVSENEQYF. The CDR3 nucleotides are TGTGCCAGCACGGTCAGCGAAAACGAGCAGTACTTC.

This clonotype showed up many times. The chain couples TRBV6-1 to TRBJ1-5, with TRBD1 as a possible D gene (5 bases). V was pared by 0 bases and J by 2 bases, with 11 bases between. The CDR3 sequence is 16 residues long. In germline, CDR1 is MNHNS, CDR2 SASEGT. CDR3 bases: TGTGCCAGCAGTGAAGCGATGGGGCTAGGCAATCAGCCCCAGCATTTT. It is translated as CASSEAMGLGNQPQHF.

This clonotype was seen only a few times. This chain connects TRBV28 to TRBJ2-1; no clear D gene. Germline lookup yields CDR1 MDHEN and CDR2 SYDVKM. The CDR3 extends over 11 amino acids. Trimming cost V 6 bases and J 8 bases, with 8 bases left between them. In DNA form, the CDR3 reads TGTGCCAGCAGCTTCGATTATGAGCAGTTCTTC. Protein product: CASSFDYEQFF.

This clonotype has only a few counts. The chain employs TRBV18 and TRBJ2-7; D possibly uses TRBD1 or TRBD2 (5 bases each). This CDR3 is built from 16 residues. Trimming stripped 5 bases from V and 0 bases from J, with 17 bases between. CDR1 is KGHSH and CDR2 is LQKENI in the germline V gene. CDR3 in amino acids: CASSGTSGTVSYEQYF. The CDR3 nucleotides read TGTGCCAGCTCAGGTACCTCGGGGACGGTCTCCTACGAGCAGTACTTC.

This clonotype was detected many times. The CDR3 DNA reads TGTGCCACCAGTAAGGCCTACAATGAGCAGTTCTTC. Translated: CATSKAYNEQFF. This rearrangement joins TRBV24-1 to TRBJ2-1; D is uncertain. V was cut by 6 bases and J by 2 bases, with 4 bases left in between. Germline V lookup: CDR1 KGHDR, CDR2 SFDVKD. This CDR3 has 12 residues.

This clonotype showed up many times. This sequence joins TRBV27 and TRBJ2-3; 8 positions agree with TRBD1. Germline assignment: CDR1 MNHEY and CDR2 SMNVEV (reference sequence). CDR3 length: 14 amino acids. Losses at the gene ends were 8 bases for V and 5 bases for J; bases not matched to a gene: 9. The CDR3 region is CASGRQGTGDTQYF. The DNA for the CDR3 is TGTGCCAGCGGACGACAGGGGACGGGAGATACGCAGTATTTT.

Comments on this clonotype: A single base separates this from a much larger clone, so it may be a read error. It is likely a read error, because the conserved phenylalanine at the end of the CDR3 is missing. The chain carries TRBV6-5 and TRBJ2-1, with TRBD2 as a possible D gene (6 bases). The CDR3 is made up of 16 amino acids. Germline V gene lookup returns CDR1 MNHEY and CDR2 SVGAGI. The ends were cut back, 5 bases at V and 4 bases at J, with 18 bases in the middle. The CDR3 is CASSPRGGVGYNEQFL. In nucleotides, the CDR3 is TGTGCCAGCAGTCCAAGGGGCGGGGTGGGGTACAATGAGCAGTTCCTC.

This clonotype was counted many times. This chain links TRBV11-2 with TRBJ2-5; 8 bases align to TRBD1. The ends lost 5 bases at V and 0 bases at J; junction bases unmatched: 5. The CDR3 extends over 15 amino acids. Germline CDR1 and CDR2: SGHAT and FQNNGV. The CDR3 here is CASSKRTGYQETQYF. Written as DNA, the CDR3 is TGTGCCAGCAGCAAAAGGACAGGGTACCAAGAGACCCAGTACTTC.

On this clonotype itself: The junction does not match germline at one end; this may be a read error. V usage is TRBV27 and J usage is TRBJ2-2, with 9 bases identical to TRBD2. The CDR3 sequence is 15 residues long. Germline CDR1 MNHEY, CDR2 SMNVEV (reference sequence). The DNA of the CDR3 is TGTGCCAACAGTTTAAGCGCGGGGGGGGCCGGGGAGCTGTTTTTT. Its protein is CANSLSAGGAGELFF.